The clone carrying this TCR beta chain was detected a few times. Its antigen remains unknown. This sample was included in a study of OX40 agonist ivuxolimab in advanced cancers. Study overall: Cancers in dose escalation were hepatocellular, melanoma, renal cell and head and neck. Study-wide results and caveats: Researchers did not determine the expanded peripheral T cells' antigen specificity.

Profiling relied on immunoSEQ multiplex PCR, and the TCRdb table lists in-frame clones only, not all of them. The sample includes about 40,000 clones, roughly 88% of them seen just once. Germline loops: CDR1 SGDLS, CDR2 YYNGEE. This CDR3 region has 16 residues. Germline trimming cut 0 bases from V and 1 base from J; bases unmatched to any gene: 3. This material consisted of CD4+ or CD8+ T cells sorted from blood, taken in a trial of the OX40 agonist ivuxolimab. This TCR was sampled from an adult with an advanced solid tumor such as melanoma, head and neck, liver or kidney cancer. The chain carries TRBV9 and TRBJ2-2; 7 bases are a match to TRBD1. The CDR3 protein is CASSVEAGGNTGELFF. Written as DNA, the CDR3 is TGTGCCAGCAGCGTAGAGGCAGGGGGGAACACCGGGGAGCTGTTTTTT.